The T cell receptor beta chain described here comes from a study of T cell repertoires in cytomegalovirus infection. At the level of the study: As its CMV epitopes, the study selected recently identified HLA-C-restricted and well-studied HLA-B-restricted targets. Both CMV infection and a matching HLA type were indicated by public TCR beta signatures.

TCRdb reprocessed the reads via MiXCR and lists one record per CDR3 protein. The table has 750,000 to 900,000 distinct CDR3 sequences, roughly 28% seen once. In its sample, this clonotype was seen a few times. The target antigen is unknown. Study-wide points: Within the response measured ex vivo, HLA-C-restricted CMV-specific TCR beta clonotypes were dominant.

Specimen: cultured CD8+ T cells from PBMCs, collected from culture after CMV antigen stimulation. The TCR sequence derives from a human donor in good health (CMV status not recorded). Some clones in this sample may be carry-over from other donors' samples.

The CDR3 region has the DNA TGTGCCAGCAGCCATGGACAGGGGGCGAACACCGGGGAGCTGTTTTTT. Protein: CASSHGQGANTGELFF. The chain is built from TRBV12-3 or TRBV12-4 and TRBJ2-2; 10 nucleotides align to TRBD1. V was clipped by 6 bases and J by 0 bases; unmatched bases: 4. This CDR3 region has 16 residues.